This passage covers 4 T cell receptor beta chains from one sample sequenced in a study of cytomegalovirus exposure and HLA in healthy donors. The PCR ran on 60 Vbeta and 13 Jbeta primers. Sequenced by immunoSEQ multiplex PCR; TCRdb stores in-frame clones only, minus some. The table shows fewer than 90,000 clones, with about 81% occurring only once. The material sequenced was PBMCs. These receptor sequences come from a human donor in good health.

CDR3: CASSQRQGPNEQFF. The CDR3 bases are TGCGCCAGCAGCCAAAGACAGGGACCCAATGAGCAGTTCTTC. The chain employs TRBV4-1 and TRBJ2-1, with TRBD1 matching 7 bases. The CDR3 loop spans 14 amino acids. V lost 2 bases to trimming and J lost 6 bases; unmatched junction nucleotides: 4. The germline CDR1 and CDR2 sequences are MGHRA and YSYEKL.

This rearrangement joins TRBV19 to TRBJ2-1, with TRBD2 identical over 9 bases. V lost 5 bases to trimming and J lost 7 bases; unmatched junction nucleotides: 12. Germline lookup yields CDR1 LNHDA and CDR2 SQIVND (reference sequence). CDR3 length: 16 amino acids. CDR3 sequence reads: CASSAFPGLATNEQFF. The CDR3 nucleotides read TGTGCCAGTAGTGCCTTTCCGGGACTAGCTACAAATGAGCAGTTCTTC.

The V and J genes are TRBV28 and TRBJ2-7; TRBD1 is a possible D gene (6 bases). This CDR3 has 13 residues. The germline V and J ends were trimmed by 5 bases and 9 bases, with 17 bases remaining between them. CDR1 is MDHEN and CDR2 is SYDVKM in the germline V gene. The CDR3 region has the DNA TGTGCCAGCAGTAGGGGGTTGGAGGCGGGGCAGTACTTC. Translating gives CASSRGLEAGQYF.

The table lists this clone with a few counts. The chain links TRBV5-1 to TRBJ1-5, with 8 bases lining up with TRBD1. Germline V gene data show CDR1 as SGHRS and CDR2 as YFSETQ. The CDR3 spans 14 residues. After removal of 4 bases from V and 5 bases from J, the junction contained 5 bases not matched to a gene. In DNA, the CDR3 is TGCGCCAGCAGCGTAGGACAGGGCGATCAGCCCCAGCATTTT. Protein sequence: CASSVGQGDQPQHF.